The sequence of this T cell receptor beta chain was determined in a study of T-cell memory formation after mild COVID-19. Regarding the study as a whole: Certain responding clones were present in pre-infection memory, suggesting participation of cross-reactive memory. Mostly located in CM and EM were contracting CD4+ clones, with contracting CD8+ clones located in EMRA.

Germline values: CDR1 LNHDA, CDR2 SQIVND (reference sequence). This CDR3 has 14 residues. The V gene lost 3 bases and the J gene lost 6 bases, with 12 bases spanning the gap. This clonotype was seen a handful of times. The antigen is undetermined. TCRdb fed the 5' RACE reads into MiXCR, producing one record per CDR3 protein. The sample has just over 400,000 distinct CDR3 sequences, less than 25% seen once. Sequencing was carried out using PBMCs or a T cell subset sorted from them (not recorded which). This chain joins TRBV19 and TRBJ2-1, with D possibly being TRBD2 (6 bases). This receptor was taken from an adult woman who had mild COVID-19 (a few samples of this study predate the infection). Cell type and time point are not known. DNA of the CDR3: TGTGCCAGTAGTATTCTAGCGAGAGGCAATGAGCAGTTCTTC. Amino acid sequence: CASSILARGNEQFF.